This T cell receptor beta chain was captured by sequencing in a study of cytomegalovirus exposure and HLA in healthy donors. General study findings and limits: Analysis was carried out at a later point, and it linked a missense DCLRE1C variant to TCR beta V- and J-gene trimming. There were a few CMV-associated chains whose specificity for CMV antigens was confirmed in vitro. Rarity characterized most TCR sequences, yet some public TCRs appeared in many donors. The study recorded 160 or so TCR beta chains that were cytomegalovirus-associated.

This PCR relied on a set of 60 Vbeta primers and 13 Jbeta primers. This table comes from immunoSEQ multiplex PCR, and its TCRdb copy is limited to in-frame clones, with some not included. This table has about 89,000 clones, roughly 66% appearing once. This clone was found a few times. Its target is not known. The material sequenced was PBMCs. The clonotype was recovered from a man younger than 45 in good health and CMV-seronegative.

CDR3 DNA: TGTGCCAGTAGTACTGACAGGGGGCAAGCTTTCTTT. Protein: CASSTDRGQAFF. The genes are TRBV19 and TRBJ1-1, with 10 bases aligning to TRBD1. The CDR3 runs 12 residues. Germline trimming cut 4 bases from V and 9 bases from J; bases unmatched to any gene: 2. Germline V gives CDR1 LNHDA, CDR2 SQIVND (reference sequence). The variable domain in full, with the rest retrieved from reference TRBV19 and TRBJ1-1, is DGGITQSPKYLFRKEGQNVTLSCEQNLNHDAMYWYRQDPGQGLRLIYYSQIVNDFQKGDIAEGYSVSREKKESFPLTVTSAQKNPTAFYLCASSTDRGQAFFGQGTRLTVV.